This TCR beta chain was recorded in a study of OX40 agonist ivuxolimab in advanced cancers. Study-wide background: Those enrolled were approximately 83% male, with a mean age of around 57 years and ages from about 20 to 90. Earlier anti-PD-1, anti-PD-L1 or anti-CTLA-4 therapy was permitted; about 38% had received some.

The repertoire was sequenced with immunoSEQ multiplex PCR; TCRdb's copy has only in-frame clones and lacks some. The sample records over 65,000 clones, 80% to 85% being singletons. Trimming stripped 2 bases from V and 4 bases from J, with 12 bases between. The CDR3 is 15 residues long. Germline V CDR1 and CDR2: MNHNS, SASEGT. The TCR originated in an adult with an advanced solid tumor such as melanoma, head and neck, liver or kidney cancer. The chain employs TRBV6-1 and TRBJ1-3; D not certain. The sample was CD4+ or CD8+ T cells sorted from blood, taken in a trial of the OX40 agonist ivuxolimab. CDR3 nucleotides: TGTGCCAGCAGTGAATCGTCCCCGGGAGGAAACACCATATATTTT. This sequence encodes CASSESSPGGNTIYF.